This record looks at one T cell receptor beta chain sequence and its context. This specimen comes from a study of blood T cell repertoires in COVID-19. At the level of the study: Acute and convalescent COVID-19 specimens originated in the United States, Italy and Spain. PBMCs, B-cell-depleted T cells, or T cells provided the cDNA or gDNA that made up the material.

In the study's own analysis: Estimation of nucleated cell counts relied on the amplification of reference gene primers. The table came from immunoSEQ multiplex PCR; TCRdb's copy has only in-frame clones and leaves some out. V, J and clone size reflect that table, while D and trimming were determined from the DNA. Found here are about 76,000 clones, around 83% of them singletons; the top ten hold 25% to 30%. The CDR3 contains 15 residues. The junction had 8 bases not matched to a gene; V was cut back by 2 bases and J by 7 bases. Germline assignment: CDR1 SGDLS and CDR2 YYNGEE. This clonotype originated in a human donor in a cohort sampled during active COVID-19. The chain joins TRBV9 to TRBJ2-3, with 9 positions matching TRBD1. Sequenced: peripheral blood. CDR3 sequence: CASSVLSQGANTQYF. The CDR3, as DNA: TGTGCCAGCAGCGTCCTATCACAGGGGGCAAATACGCAGTATTTT.